Included here is one T cell receptor (beta chain) sequence, with context. The data were obtained in a study of blood T cell repertoires in COVID-19. This CDR3 spans 14 amino acids. Deletions cut 5 bases from V and 1 base from J, with 11 bases between. The germline V gene encodes CDR1 SGHVS and CDR2 FNYEAQ. Sequencing was performed with immunoSEQ multiplex PCR; in TCRdb, only in-frame clones are kept and a portion is missing. The sample shows about 110,000 clones, about nine tenths of them seen only once. The sample comprised peripheral blood. The chain couples TRBV7-6 to TRBJ1-2; perhaps TRBD1 as D (6 bases). This clonotype originated in a human donor in a cohort sampled during active COVID-19. CDR3 coding DNA: TGTGCCAGCAGCCCGGACAGAGATAACTATGGCTACACCTTC. Translation gives CASSPDRDNYGYTF.